This T cell receptor beta chain was obtained from a study of CD8 T cells in Susac syndrome. The CDR3 contains 19 residues. Between the trimmed V and J ends, which lost 2 bases and 1 base, there was a span of 22 bases. CDR1 is SNHLY and CDR2 is FYNNEI in the germline V gene. TEMRA cells were FACS-enriched, while CD8+ and CD4+ T cells were negatively isolated. The study's findings and limits: There was no clonal expansion in the CD4+ T cell repertoires of Susac syndrome.

It was with random hexamers that 0.5 to 1 ug RNA was reverse transcribed. One entry per CDR3 protein, called by TCRdb with MiXCR from the immunoSEQ multiplex PCR reads. The sample contains more than 110,000 distinct CDR3 sequences, around 95% of which appear only once. As regards this clonotype: Its target is unknown.

V is TRBV2 and J is TRBJ2-3; tentative D call: TRBD2 (7 bases). This receptor was identified in a human donor with Susac syndrome. Sample: CD4+ T cells from PBMCs. The CDR3 here is CASSENMLGGPSRTDTQYF. CDR3 coding DNA: TGTGCCAGCAGTGAAAATATGCTCGGGGGGCCGTCTCGCACAGATACGCAGTATTTT.